Shown below are 10 T cell receptor beta chains from a single sample sequenced in a study of response to subunit inactivated influenza vaccine. TCRdb re-called the RT-PCR reads through MiXCR, storing one row per CDR3 protein. The repertoire has more than 700,000 distinct CDR3 sequences, around 20% of them found once; the top ten carry roughly a tenth. This sample comprised PBMCs from blood, obtained around 5 days after vaccination. The receptors shown here come from a man aged 50-59 years who received an inactivated influenza vaccine.

V gene TRBV15 combines with J gene TRBJ2-7, with D perhaps matching TRBD2 (6 bases). This CDR3 region has 15 residues. The germline CDR1 and CDR2 sequences are LNHNV and YYDKDF (reference sequence). The V and J ends lost 7 bases and 2 bases respectively, with 18 bases between them. CDR3 sequence reads: CATTTPGGRPYEQYF. CDR3 sequence (DNA): TGTGCCACCACCACCCCCGGAGGGAGGCCCTACGAGCAGTACTTC.

The chain carries TRBV7-9 and TRBJ1-4; D possibly corresponds to TRBD1 (6 bases). The germline CDR1 and CDR2 sequences are SEHNR and FQNEAQ (reference sequence). V dropped 5 bases and J dropped 7 bases, with 14 bases sitting between them. The CDR3 totals 14 residues. CDR3 in amino acids: CASSPRTVGEKLFF. The CDR3 DNA reads TGTGCCAGCAGCCCTAGGACAGTTGGTGAAAAACTGTTTTTT.

This chain joins TRBV7-2 and TRBJ2-1; 8 nucleotides agree with TRBD2. Germline V CDR1 and CDR2: SGHTA, FQGNSA. There are 16 residues in the CDR3. Trimming cost V 5 bases and J 0 bases; bases outside gene matches: 6. This CDR3 reads CASSAGLANSYNEQFF. The CDR3 nucleotides are TGTGCCAGCAGCGCCGGACTAGCCAACTCCTACAATGAGCAGTTCTTC.

This chain connects TRBV18 to TRBJ2-7; 7 bases map to TRBD1. Germline trimming cut 3 bases from V and 2 bases from J; bases unmatched to any gene: 10. Per germline, CDR1 KGHSH and CDR2 LQKENI. This CDR3 spans 16 amino acids. The CDR3 reads CASSPGQPKIAYEQYF. In nucleotides, the CDR3 is TGTGCCAGCTCACCGGGACAGCCTAAAATAGCCTACGAGCAGTACTTC.

This clonotype has ten or more counts. The chain is built from TRBV29-1 and TRBJ2-3, with TRBD2 matching 14 bases. CDR3 size: 15 residues. Trimming removed 5 bases from V and 5 bases from J; junction bases left unmatched: 6. Germline-derived CDR1 and CDR2 are SQVTM and ANQGSEA. The CDR3 sequence is CSVKAGTSGGDTQYF. DNA for the CDR3: TGCAGCGTTAAAGCCGGGACTAGCGGGGGAGATACGCAGTATTTT.

This clonotype came up many times. The chain recombines TRBV12-3 or TRBV12-4 with TRBJ1-1; 8 bases fit TRBD1. V shed 4 bases, J shed 4 bases, and the junction held 5 bases outside the gene matches. The CDR3 extends over 14 amino acids. CDR3 residues: CASSSWTGSTEAFF. The CDR3 region has the DNA TGTGCCAGCAGTTCCTGGACAGGGAGCACTGAAGCTTTCTTT.

This clonotype has just a few counts. J is TRBJ1-5 and V is TRBV7-2; TRBD1 is a possible D gene (5 bases). The CDR3 length is 15 residues. The germline gives CDR1 SGHTA, CDR2 FQGNSA. V was trimmed by 3 bases and J by 4 bases, leaving 13 bases between them. CDR3 in DNA: TGTGCCAGCAGCTTTGCGCGAGACAGTAATCAGCCCCAGCATTTT. This gives the protein CASSFARDSNQPQHF.

The rearrangement uses TRBV6-5 and TRBJ2-5; tentative D call: TRBD2 (7 bases). The CDR3 has 15 residues. Trimming stripped 0 bases from V and 9 bases from J, with 17 bases between. The V gene's germline CDR1 is MNHEY and CDR2 SVGAGI. This CDR3 is CASSYSIGRGGAQYF. In DNA form, the CDR3 reads TGTGCCAGCAGTTACTCGATTGGGAGAGGGGGGGCCCAGTACTTC.

This clonotype was picked up a small number of times. An end of the junction differs from the germline gene, which may be a read error. V gene TRBV12-3 or TRBV12-4 combines with J gene TRBJ1-2; D is undetermined. The CDR3 totals 13 residues. For the CDR3, the DNA is TGTGCCAGCAGTTCATTAGGACCTGCCTCCCCCGCCTTC. Translated: CASSSLGPASPAF.

The chain joins TRBV9 to TRBJ2-1; TRBD2 aligns across 9 bases. The CDR3 is 14 residues long. Germline V gene lookup returns CDR1 SGDLS and CDR2 YYNGEE. The V gene end was trimmed by 4 bases and the J gene end by 9 bases; junction bases not matched to a gene: 8. The CDR3 loop is CASSLPREGGEQFF. The DNA of the CDR3 is TGTGCCAGCAGCCTCCCGCGGGAGGGCGGTGAGCAGTTCTTC.